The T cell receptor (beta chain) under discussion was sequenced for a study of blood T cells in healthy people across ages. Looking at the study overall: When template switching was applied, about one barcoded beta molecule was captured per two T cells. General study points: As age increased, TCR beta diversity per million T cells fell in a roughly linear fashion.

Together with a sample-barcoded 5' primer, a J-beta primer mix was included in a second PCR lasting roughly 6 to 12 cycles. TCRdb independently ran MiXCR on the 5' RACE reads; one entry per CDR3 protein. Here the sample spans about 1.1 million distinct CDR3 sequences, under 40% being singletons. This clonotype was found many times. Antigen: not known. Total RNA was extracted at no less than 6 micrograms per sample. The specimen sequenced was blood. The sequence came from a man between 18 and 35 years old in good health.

The CDR3 DNA reads as TGTGCCAGCAGCTTAGAGGGGGACCGGGCTTTCTTT. Translating it yields CASSLEGDRAFF. The rearrangement uses TRBV13 and TRBJ1-1; D perhaps matches TRBD1 (6 bases). Germline-derived CDR1 and CDR2 are PRHDT and FYEKMQ (reference sequence). CDR3 size: 12 residues. Trimming cost V 1 base and J 11 bases, with 11 bases left between them.